These 5 T cell receptor beta chains were all obtained from the same sample, sequenced in a study of CD4+ T cells in melanoma. Libraries were prepared by immunoSEQ multiplex PCR; TCRdb keeps only in-frame clonotypes and omits some of them. Found here are around 100,000 clones, about nine tenths of them singletons; the top ten hold around 3.3%. Sequencing was performed on peripheral blood. These receptors came from a human donor with melanoma.

The chain joins TRBV2 to TRBJ2-5; 8 bases are shared with TRBD2. The CDR3 loop spans 13 amino acids. Germline CDR1 reads SNHLY; CDR2 reads FYNNEI. With 7 bases clipped from V and 2 bases from J, the junction kept 3 bases outside the gene matches. The CDR3 DNA is TGTGCCAGCAACTCGGGAGGGCAAGAGACCCAGTACTTC. As protein: CASNSGGQETQYF. The whole variable domain, remainder taken from reference TRBV2 and TRBJ2-5, is EPEVTQTPSHQVTQMGQEVILRCVPISNHLYFYWYRQILGQKVEFLVSFYNNEISEKSEIFDDQFSVERPDGSNFTLKIRSTKLEDSAMYFCASNSGGQETQYFGPGTRLLVL.

The CDR3 DNA follows: TGCGCCAGCAGCCAAGCCGCCACCACCTACGAGCAGTACTTC. Translated: CASSQAATTYEQYF. The V and J genes are TRBV4-1 and TRBJ2-7; D not certain. This CDR3 has 14 residues. Trimming pared 1 base from V and 2 bases from J, leaving 9 bases between. Germline CDR1 reads MGHRA; CDR2 reads YSYEKL.

This sequence joins TRBV9 and TRBJ2-1; 7 bases are a match to TRBD2. The CDR3 totals 15 residues. Trimming cost V 4 bases and J 9 bases; bases outside gene matches: 13. Germline V gives CDR1 SGDLS, CDR2 YYNGEE. CDR3 loop: CASSPPGGAGFEQFF. The DNA of the CDR3 is TGTGCCAGCAGCCCCCCTGGCGGAGCGGGGTTTGAGCAGTTCTTC.

The genes are TRBV5-1 and TRBJ2-3, with 12 bases that match TRBD1. Germline V gene lookup returns CDR1 SGHRS and CDR2 YFSETQ. The CDR3 sequence is 17 residues long. Trimming cost V 0 bases and J 6 bases; bases outside gene matches: 8. CDR3 nucleotide sequence: TGCGCCAGCAGCTTGGGAGTGGGGACAGGGGGCGCGGATACGCAGTATTTT. It yields the protein CASSLGVGTGGADTQYF.

V gene TRBV11-3 combines with J gene TRBJ2-2; no clear D gene. Trimming left V 5 bases short and J 7 bases short, with 11 bases between. This CDR3 is built from 13 residues. The germline V gene encodes CDR1 SGHNT and CDR2 YENEEA. The CDR3: CASSRTSLGELFF. As DNA, the CDR3 is TGTGCCAGCAGCCGGACGTCGCTCGGGGAGCTGTTTTTT.